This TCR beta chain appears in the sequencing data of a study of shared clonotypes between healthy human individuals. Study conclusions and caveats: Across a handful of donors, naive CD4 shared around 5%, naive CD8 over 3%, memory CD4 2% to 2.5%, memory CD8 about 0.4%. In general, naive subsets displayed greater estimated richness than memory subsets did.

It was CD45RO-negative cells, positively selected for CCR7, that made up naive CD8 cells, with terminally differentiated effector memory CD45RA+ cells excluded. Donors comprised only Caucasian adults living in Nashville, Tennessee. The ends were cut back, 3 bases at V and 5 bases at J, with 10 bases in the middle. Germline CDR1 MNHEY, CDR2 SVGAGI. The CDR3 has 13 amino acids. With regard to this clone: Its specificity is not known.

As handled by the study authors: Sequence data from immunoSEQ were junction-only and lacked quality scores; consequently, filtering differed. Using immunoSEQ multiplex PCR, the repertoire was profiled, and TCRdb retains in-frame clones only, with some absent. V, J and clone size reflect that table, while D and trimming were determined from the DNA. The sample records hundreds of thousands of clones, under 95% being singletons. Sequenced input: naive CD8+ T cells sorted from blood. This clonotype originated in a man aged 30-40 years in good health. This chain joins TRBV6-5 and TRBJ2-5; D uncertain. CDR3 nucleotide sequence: TGTGCCAGCAGTTATGCGCCAGCGGAGACCCAGTACTTC. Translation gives CASSYAPAETQYF.